One T cell receptor (beta chain) is described in this entry. The table came from immunoSEQ multiplex PCR; TCRdb's copy has only in-frame clones and leaves some out. The table records about 93,000 clones, about 92% of them present only once. The data are from a study of OX40 agonist ivuxolimab in advanced cancers. CDR1 and CDR2 (germline): PRHDT, FYEKMQ (reference sequence). Trimming pared 8 bases from V and 7 bases from J, leaving 21 bases between. The CDR3 has 15 residues. The V call is TRBV13, the J call TRBJ2-1; D not resolved. This sample comprised CD4+ or CD8+ T cells sorted from blood, obtained in a trial of the OX40 agonist ivuxolimab. This receptor was taken from an adult with an advanced solid tumor such as melanoma, head and neck, liver or kidney cancer. The CDR3 DNA sequence: TGTGCCAGCTCCTTAGACCAAAAACCGGTAAATGAGCAGTTCTTC. Translating it yields CASSLDQKPVNEQFF.